Presented here are 11 T cell receptor beta chains from one specimen sequenced in a study of T-cell memory formation after mild COVID-19. From the 5' RACE reads, TCRdb called clonotypes with MiXCR, one entry per CDR3 protein. Here the sample spans about half a million distinct CDR3 sequences, 15% to 20% being singletons. The sequenced material came from PBMCs or a T cell subset sorted from them (not recorded which). Source of these receptors: an adult woman who had mild COVID-19 (a few samples of this study predate the infection). Cell type and time point are not known.

This chain joins TRBV20-1 and TRBJ1-3; 7 bases align to TRBD1. V lost 2 bases to trimming and J lost 2 bases; unmatched junction nucleotides: 9. The CDR3 has 16 residues. Per germline, CDR1 DFQATT and CDR2 SNEGSKA (reference sequence). The CDR3 protein is CSARPPTGIPGNTIYF. CDR3 sequence (DNA): TGCAGTGCTAGACCGCCGACAGGGATCCCTGGAAACACCATATATTTT.

The chain links TRBV7-2 to TRBJ1-5, with a possible D match to TRBD1 (5 bases). The CDR3 has 15 residues. Germline values: CDR1 SGHTA, CDR2 FQGNSA. V lost 4 bases and J lost 0, with 10 bases in between. CDR3 sequence reads: CASSSGTISNQPQHF. CDR3 DNA sequence: TGTGCCAGCAGCTCCGGGACTATTAGCAATCAGCCCCAGCATTTT.

The chain couples TRBV7-9 to TRBJ2-7; 9 bases are shared with TRBD2. There are 16 residues in the CDR3. V lost 5 bases and J lost 7; bases outside the gene matches: 15. The V gene's germline CDR1 is SEHNR and CDR2 FQNEAQ (reference sequence). CDR3 residues: CASSPDGRASGEEQYF. CDR3 DNA: TGTGCCAGCAGCCCGGACGGGAGGGCTAGCGGGGAGGAGCAGTACTTC. Looking up the rest from reference TRBV7-9 and TRBJ2-7 gives the full variable domain: DTGVSQNPRHKITKRGQNVTFRCDPISEHNRLYWYRQTLGQGPEFLTYFQNEAQLEKSRLLSDRFSAERPKGSFSTLEIQRTEQGDSAMYLCASSPDGRASGEEQYFGPGTRLTVT.

The rearrangement links TRBV4-1 to TRBJ2-7, with TRBD2 matching 8 bases. Germline V CDR1 and CDR2: MGHRA, YSYEKL. The ends lost 1 base at V and 5 bases at J; junction bases unmatched: 19. This CDR3 has 19 amino acids. The CDR3 sequence is CASSQGSGLAGYARDEQYF. In nucleotides, the CDR3 is TGCGCCAGCAGCCAAGGGAGCGGGCTAGCGGGCTACGCCAGGGACGAGCAGTACTTC.

This clonotype showed up many times. V gene TRBV6-5 combines with J gene TRBJ2-7; 11 bases align to TRBD1. Unmatched junction bases numbered 6, after V lost 8 bases and J lost 3 bases. The CDR3 is 14 residues long. The germline V gene has CDR1 MNHEY and CDR2 SVGAGI. The CDR3 here is CASRVGTGGYEQYF. As DNA, the CDR3 is TGTGCCAGCCGCGTCGGGACAGGGGGCTACGAGCAGTACTTC.

This sequence joins TRBV20-1 and TRBJ2-7; TRBD2 matches at 9 bases. Per the germline V gene, CDR1 is DFQATT and CDR2 is SNEGSKA (reference sequence). V lost 6 bases to trimming and J lost 2 bases; unmatched junction nucleotides: 8. CDR3 length equals 14 residues. In DNA, the CDR3 is TGCAGTGCGGAGTTAGCGGGGGCGACCTACGAGCAGTACTTC. It yields the protein CSAELAGATYEQYF.

This chain uses TRBV29-1 with TRBJ2-5, with a tentative D call TRBD1 (5 bases). Germline V lookup: CDR1 SQVTM, CDR2 ANQGSEA. Deletions cut 2 bases from V and 4 bases from J, with 11 bases between. CDR3 length: 13 amino acids. The CDR3 DNA reads as TGCAGCGTTGAAAGGGTTAGGGGAGAGACCCAGTACTTC. Amino acids: CSVERVRGETQYF.

Only a few counts were recorded for this clonotype. The chain uses TRBV10-3 and TRBJ2-1; 9 positions match TRBD2. Unmatched junction bases numbered 10, after V lost 0 bases and J lost 1 base. Germline CDR1 and CDR2: ENHRY and SYGVKD. The CDR3 totals 19 residues. The CDR3 sequence is CAISESSSGRLSSYNEQFF. Written as DNA, the CDR3 is TGTGCCATCAGTGAGTCGAGTAGCGGGAGATTATCATCCTACAATGAGCAGTTCTTC.

This clonotype has more than one count but fewer than ten. The J gene is TRBJ2-1, the V gene TRBV18; 14 positions match TRBD2. The CDR3 extends over 19 amino acids. Germline V gene data show CDR1 as KGHSH and CDR2 as LQKENI. Trimming took 0 bases from V and 7 from J; bases not matched to a gene: 11. The CDR3 loop reads CASSPPGTSGRLRGNEQFF. In nucleotides, the CDR3 is TGTGCCAGCTCACCACCGGGGACTAGCGGGAGACTTCGGGGGAATGAGCAGTTCTTC.

The J gene is TRBJ2-2, the V gene TRBV27; D gene unclear. The V gene lost 3 bases and the J gene lost 5 bases, with 13 bases spanning the gap. The CDR3 extends over 15 amino acids. From germline, CDR1 is MNHEY and CDR2 SMNVEV (reference sequence). CDR3 sequence: CASSFLGRWTGELFF. The CDR3 DNA is TGTGCCAGCAGTTTCTTAGGCAGGTGGACCGGGGAGCTGTTTTTT.

The chain is built from TRBV2 and TRBJ2-3, with D unresolved. The CDR3 length is 14 residues. V lost 5 bases, J lost 4 bases, and 13 bases lay in between. The germline V gene encodes CDR1 SNHLY and CDR2 FYNNEI. The CDR3 here is CASSKVGGADTQYF. Here the CDR3 DNA reads TGTGCCAGCAGTAAAGTTGGTGGCGCAGATACGCAGTATTTT.